This is a list of T cell receptor beta chains from one sample in a study of T cells in Graves' hyperthyroidism and ophthalmopathy. TCRdb re-called the multiplex PCR reads through MiXCR, storing one row per CDR3 protein. The table has more than 500,000 distinct CDR3 sequences, approximately 15% seen once. Source material: blood. The receptors derive from a woman aged 35 to 49 with Graves' ophthalmopathy. Each CDR3 is given with its conserved first and last residue. A D gene is named only where the DNA matches it firmly. A row's size may be missing; if present it is once, few, many or a size class.

v_gene	d_gene	abundance	j_gene	CDR3nt	CDR3aa
TRBV6-5	TRBD1	many	TRBJ2-7	TGTGCCAGCAGCACCCGGACAGGGGCGGGCGAGCAGTACTTC	CASSTRTGAGEQYF
TRBV7-9	TRBD1	few	TRBJ2-7	TGTGCCAGCAGCATTATACAGGGGTCCAGCATAGTCGGCTTC	CASSIIQGSSIVGF
TRBV29-1	.	many	TRBJ2-7	TGCAGCGTCCAGACCCACCAGCGGAAACCCTACGAGCAGTACTTC	CSVQTHQRKPYEQYF
TRBV12-3/TRBV12-4	.	many	TRBJ1-3	TGTGCCAGCAGCCGTCAGGGTGGAGGAGGAAACACCATATATTTT	CASSRQGGGGNTIYF
TRBV7-8	TRBD1	few	TRBJ1-2	TGTGCCAGCAGCATAGACAGGGTTCTAGATAACTTC	CASSIDRVLDNF
TRBV27	TRBD1	many	TRBJ2-2	TGTGCCAGCAGTTTCGGACAGGGTAGGACCGGGGAGCTGTTTTTT	CASSFGQGRTGELFF
TRBV20-1	TRBD1	many	TRBJ2-7	TGCAGTGCTAGGGAGTGGGACAGGGACTCCTACGAGCAGTACTTC	CSAREWDRDSYEQYF
TRBV20-1	.	many	TRBJ1-1	TGCAGTGCTAGCCTCCGGGGGGCTACAGCGAACACTGAAGCTTTCTTT	CSASLRGATANTEAFF
TRBV24-1	TRBD1	.	TRBJ2-3	TGTGCCACCAGTGGGACAGGGGCAGATACGCAGTATTTT	CATSGTGADTQYF
TRBV2	TRBD2	many	TRBJ2-7	TGTGCCAGCAGAGCGGGAGCCAACTACGAGCAGTACTTC	CASRAGANYEQYF
TRBV7-9	.	many	TRBJ2-7	TGTGCCAGCAGCGGTGGTGTTGGGTACGAGCAGTACTTC	CASSGGVGYEQYF
TRBV20-1	.	few	TRBJ2-5	TGCAGTGCTAGAGATCCTCAACAGGGAGTGGAGACCCAGTACTTC	CSARDPQQGVETQYF
TRBV7-9	.	many	TRBJ1-1	TGTGCCAGCAGCTTATATGTAACCGGCACTGAAGCTTTCTTT	CASSLYVTGTEAFF
TRBV19	TRBD2	many	TRBJ2-7	TGTGCCAGCAGCGGACTAGCGGGTTCCTACGAGCAGTACTTC	CASSGLAGSYEQYF
TRBV28	.	.	TRBJ2-7	TGTGCCAGCAGTTTGCCGCAAATGGGCGAGCAGTACTTC	CASSLPQMGEQYF
TRBV12-3/TRBV12-4	.	many	TRBJ1-2	TGTGCCAGCAGTAAGGCGGGGCAGGGGTATGGCTACACCTTC	CASSKAGQGYGYTF
TRBV20-1	.	many	TRBJ2-2	TGCAGTGCTAGAGAGTTCGGGGGAAGCACCGGGGAGCTGTTTTTT	CSAREFGGSTGELFF
TRBV11-2	.	many	TRBJ1-1	TGTGCCAGCAGCCTACAACGCTCTCGTCGGGCTTTGACCACTGAAGCTTTCTTT	CASSLQRSRRALTTEAFF
TRBV7-3	TRBD2	many	TRBJ2-2	TGTGCCAGCAGTCAGCTAGCGGGAGACACCGGGGAGCTGTTTTTT	CASSQLAGDTGELFF
TRBV18	.	.	TRBJ2-7	TGTGCCAGCTCAGTTAACTTCTACGAGCAGTACTTC	CASSVNFYEQYF
TRBV7-9	.	many	TRBJ1-2	TGTGCCAGCAGCTTAGAGCGGAACACATATGGCTACACCTTC	CASSLERNTYGYTF
TRBV29-1	.	many	TRBJ2-2	TGCAGCGTTCAAAGAACCAACGGGGAGCTGTTTTTT	CSVQRTNGELFF
TRBV6-2/TRBV6-3	TRBD1	many	TRBJ2-7	TGTGCCAGCAGGGACAGGACAGGGATCGACGAGCAGTACTTC	CASRDRTGIDEQYF
TRBV29-1	TRBD1	many	TRBJ2-7	TGCAGCGTTGAAACCCGGGACAGCCGGGCCTACGAGCAGTACTTC	CSVETRDSRAYEQYF
TRBV10-3	TRBD1	.	TRBJ2-7	TGTGCCATCAGTGGAGGGGGCCAGAAGACAGACTACGAGCAGTACTTC	CAISGGGQKTDYEQYF
TRBV6-1	.	once	TRBJ2-2	TGTGCCAGCAGGCCCACAACGGCCGGGGAGCTGTTTTTT	CASRPTTAGELFF
TRBV20-1	.	few	TRBJ1-2	TGCAGTGCATATGTTTCGAGTGGCGGCGTGGGCTATGGCTACACCTTC	CSAYVSSGGVGYGYTF
TRBV6-1	.	many	TRBJ2-2	TGTGCCAGCAGTGAGTTGAGGTTAAGGACCGGGGAGCTGTTTTTT	CASSELRLRTGELFF
TRBV20-1	.	many	TRBJ2-5	TGCAGTGTAATAGGGGAGACCCAGTACTTC	CSVIGETQYF
TRBV14	.	.	TRBJ1-1	TGTGCCAGCAGCCACGCAAGGGCCACTGAAGCTTTCTTT	CASSHARATEAFF
TRBV30	.	.	TRBJ2-2	TGTGCCTGGAGTGTATGGGTATTAAGAGGGGAGCTGTTTTTT	CAWSVWVLRGELFF
TRBV12-3/TRBV12-4	.	many	TRBJ1-1	TGTGCCAGCAGTTTAGCGGGAGCGCGCGCTTTCTTT	CASSLAGARAFF
TRBV28	TRBD1	.	TRBJ1-2	TGTGCCAGCATCGACAGGGGCCTCTATGGCTACACCTTC	CASIDRGLYGYTF
TRBV29-1	.	many	TRBJ2-5	TGCAGCGTTGAAGATGGACAGCGAATCCAAGAGACCCAGTACTTC	CSVEDGQRIQETQYF
TRBV12-5	.	many	TRBJ1-1	TGTGCTAGTGTCGAGGGGACTGAAGCTTTCTTT	CASVEGTEAFF
TRBV9	TRBD1	many	TRBJ2-7	TGTGCCAGCAGCGTAACAGGGGGCTCCTACGAGCAGTACTTC	CASSVTGGSYEQYF
TRBV27	TRBD1	.	TRBJ1-2	TGTGCCAGCAGAGACAGGGATGGCGGCTACACCTTC	CASRDRDGGYTF
TRBV27	.	many	TRBJ2-2	TGTGCCAGCAGTTTAATGGCGGACACCGGGGAGCTGTTTTTT	CASSLMADTGELFF
TRBV2	.	many	TRBJ2-7	TGTGCCAGCAGTGCAAGAACAGGTGAGGTCACCTACGAGCAGTACTTC	CASSARTGEVTYEQYF
TRBV2	.	many	TRBJ2-7	TGTGCCAGCAGACGGGACTCCCAGAGGTCCTACGAGCAGTACTTC	CASRRDSQRSYEQYF
TRBV12-3/TRBV12-4	TRBD1	many	TRBJ2-5	TGTGCCAGCAGCGGGGACAGGGGCGAGACCCAGTACTTC	CASSGDRGETQYF
TRBV6-1	.	.	TRBJ1-3	TGTGCCAGCAGTACAGTTATCTCTGGAAACACCATATATTTT	CASSTVISGNTIYF
TRBV20-1	.	few	TRBJ1-2	TGCAGTGCTAAGGGCCTGGCTAACTATGGCTACACCTTC	CSAKGLANYGYTF
TRBV7-3	.	.	TRBJ1-2	TGTGCCAGCAGCTTAACTTACACAGGGAAAGACGATATCTATGGCTACACCTTC	CASSLTYTGKDDIYGYTF
TRBV25-1	TRBD1	many	TRBJ1-3	TGTGCCAGCAGTGAATCCCACAGGGGTTCTGGAAACACCATATATTTT	CASSESHRGSGNTIYF
TRBV19	TRBD2	many	TRBJ2-2	TGTGCCAGTAATATAGCGGGAGGCTTCACCGGGGAGCTGTTTTTT	CASNIAGGFTGELFF
TRBV12-5	.	many	TRBJ1-1	TGTGCTAGTGGTTTGTCCGTCACTGAAGCTTTCTTT	CASGLSVTEAFF
TRBV28	.	many	TRBJ2-7	TGTGCCAGCAGTCTCACAGATACAGCCTACGAGCAGTACTTC	CASSLTDTAYEQYF
TRBV5-1	TRBD2	.	TRBJ2-5	TGCGCCAGCAGCCTGTTAGCGGGAATGGGAGAGACCCAGTACTTC	CASSLLAGMGETQYF
TRBV12-3/TRBV12-4	.	.	TRBJ2-5	TGTGCCAGCAGTTTGTGGCCGAGGGGGGGGGAGACCCAGTACTTC	CASSLWPRGGETQYF
TRBV12-5	.	many	TRBJ1-5	TGTGCTAGTGGAAGCAGTAGCAATCAGCCCCAGCATTTT	CASGSSSNQPQHF
TRBV12-3/TRBV12-4	.	many	TRBJ1-2	TGTGCCACCCTAGGGGGACTCTTCGATGGCTACACCTTC	CATLGGLFDGYTF